The T cell receptor beta chain under discussion was sequenced for a study of cytomegalovirus exposure and HLA in healthy donors (dated by TCRdb to 2015 to 2018). In the study overall: In an earlier analysis of under 600 of the donors, around 290 Gb of sequence data and 100 million or so unique TCR beta sequences from roughly 190 million T cells were reported. In addition to the first cohort of 666 subjects, a separate validation cohort of 120 different subjects was used. Rather than using new phenotypic data, the later analysis identified candidate immune exposures from TCR beta sequences and from how often those sequences occurred across donors. The number of donors typed differed by locus, with about 629-630 for A, B, C, DRB1 and DQB1, around 520 for DQA1, about 610 for DPA1, and approximately 470 for DPB1. The study used immunosequencing to profile the T cell repertoires of 666 subjects and linked those repertoires to cytomegalovirus serostatus. Both class I and class II loci were covered by HLA typing, at four-digit resolution. An earlier analysis of 587 of the donors used high-throughput TCR beta sequencing to judge whether each TCR beta V gene segment behaved as functional or pseudogenic. Genome-wide SNP genotypes for about 65% of the 666 donors were used in a later genetic analysis, which treated that subset as a discovery cohort. Donor age, sex, ethnicity and CMV serostatus were collected together with the repertoire data. Among some 400 genotyped donors of the cohort, an average of about 220,000 unique TCR beta nucleotide sequences was sequenced per donor, of which about 19% were non-productive. Roughly 300 gigabases of sequencing data and roughly 90 million unique TCR sequences were included in an early release covering 550 to 800 HLA-typed donors. A later analysis re-examined previously published TCR beta repertoires from around 670 donors and added high-resolution HLA genotyping to investigate patterns of TCR occurrence. Because of strong linkage in the cohort, five DR-DQ haplotypes were treated as single units for association and clustering. All discovery cohort repertoires had been generated using a single sequencing platform. Among the roughly 400 genotyped donors, 75% to 90% belonged to the genetic ancestry cluster associated with self-reported Caucasian donors. High-throughput TCR immunosequencing, statistical association of individual TCRs with disease status, and machine learning were combined to predict cytomegalovirus infection status. The study aimed to test whether cataloging public T cell receptors could reveal signatures of past pathogen exposure. The research as a whole found: Linkage disequilibrium might explain the correlated functional status among segregating V segments, but an unknown experimental factor could not be ruled out. Broadly in line with IMGT annotations, most TCR beta V segments showed up in productive rearrangements about 87% or about 30% of the time in an earlier analysis of a few hundred of the donors. Three of the identified cytomegalovirus-associated TCR beta chains were confirmed in vitro to be specific for cytomegalovirus antigens. Specific HLA alleles were associated with 15,000 to 20,000 TCR beta sequences at a false discovery rate of 0.05 in a later analysis. The authors suggested that the approach could potentially be generalized to other disease states and immunological phenotypes. When HLA alleles, especially DR and DQ, strongly co-occurred, attributing TCR associations to individual alleles was difficult. A cluster of highly shared sequence variants was judged likely to represent a technical artifact of the sequencing pipeline. Compared with equally common non-associated chains, HLA-associated TCR beta chains in a later analysis were more clonally expanded and had lower generation probabilities. In both the original and validation cohorts, the classifier was reported to diagnose cytomegalovirus status with high specificity and sensitivity. A further reported finding was that TCR beta sequences accurately predicted the HLA-A and HLA-B alleles for most subjects in the first cohort. Presence/absence analyses assumed roughly uniform sequencing depth across donors, an assumption that may not hold. A total of fewer than 200 TCR beta chains were listed by the study as associated with cytomegalovirus. About 15 rarely observed V segments, including chromosome 9 orphons, were excluded from the earlier analysis of 550 to 700 of the donors because counts were too low. HLA typing was unavailable for some donors at each locus, so association tests used only the typed subset. According to a later genetic analysis, donors in an Asian-associated ancestry cluster had fewer N-insertions in productive TCRs than the roughly 700-donor mean. While some public TCRs were present in many individuals, most TCR sequences turned up only very rarely across donors. Some IMGT-functional V segments, including TRBV6-2 and TRBV6-3, could not be distinguished by the 87-base-pair reads and were therefore excluded. Most CMV-associated TCR beta chains appeared to be HLA-restricted in a later analysis, and the HLA associations seemed to be driven largely by CMV exposure. Several of the top co-occurrence clusters appeared to be linked to parvovirus B19, influenza, CMV and Epstein-Barr virus, according to a later analysis. An association between a missense DCLRE1C variant and V-gene and J-gene trimming of TCR beta chains was found in a later genetic analysis and replicated in an independent cohort. In this cohort, only TCR beta chains were sequenced, and detectable features were limited by the absence of alpha or paired-chain data. In a later analysis, the rate of TCR association differed among HLA loci, with DRB1 alleles having the most associated TCRs and HLA-C alleles having the fewest. Immune exposure information for the cohort was limited to CMV serostatus.

For this chain, trimming is 2 bases at the V end and 0 bases at the J end, and the number of junction bases without a gene match is 5. According to the germline V gene, CDR1 reads SGHRS and CDR2 reads YFSETQ. The CDR3 spans 16 residues, from the cysteine through the phenylalanine. The entry retains the CDR3 DNA only, 48 bases that are in frame from base 1. In total, roughly 670 healthy bone marrow donors made up the cohort. At the time of sampling, every cohort member was nominally healthy, though immune exposures that went unrecorded were likely present. The donor tested CMV seropositive and was one of the 289 seropositive cohort members. Each donor provided a peripheral blood sample, and peripheral blood mononuclear cells were used for TCR beta sequencing. Genomic DNA was extracted from the blood cell samples with the Qiagen DNeasy Blood Extraction Kit. Libraries came from the immunoSEQ multiplex PCR assay. A mixture of 60 forward primers for TCR Vbeta segments and 13 reverse primers for TCR Jbeta segments was used in the multiplex PCR. The CDR3 region of rearranged TCR beta genes was amplified from genomic DNA with a multiplex PCR assay. The amplified TCR beta libraries were sequenced on the Illumina HiSeq System as 87-base-pair reads. For the original study's pipeline: Across the 670 or so repertoires, a later analysis counted approximately 83 million unique TCR beta chains, 8.5 million to 12 million of which were shared by at least two donors. Raw reads were error-corrected and collapsed into unique sequences by a nearest-neighbor algorithm in which closely related sequences were merged to remove PCR and sequencing errors. CDR3 sequences were aligned to IMGT reference sequences to assign V, D and J gene segments. Each retained sequence needed at least a six-nucleotide match to both a V gene segment and a J gene segment. Rearrangements were classified as productive when the CDR3 lacked stop codons and remained in frame with V and J, and all other rearrangements were classified as non-productive. Following IMGT convention, CDR3 was defined as the stretch from the second conserved V-encoded cysteine up to the conserved J-encoded phenylalanine. The earlier analysis of about 610 of the donors excluded any sequence lacking an unambiguous match to a single V gene segment. In an earlier analysis of about 590 of the donors, a V segment was called functional when productive rearrangements were above 56.7%, and segregating when the standard deviation between donors exceeded 5%. To diagnose cytomegalovirus status from the catalog of TCR beta chain sequences, a statistical classification framework was built. V and J gene assignment, in a later analysis, came from comparing TCR nucleotide sequences with IMGT/GENE-DB human TR gene sequences. The TCRdist pipeline was used in a later analysis to assign CDR3 sequences and most-parsimonious VDJ recombination scenarios. In a later analysis, every TCR beta chain was defined by the combination of its CDR3 amino acid sequence and its V-gene family, and reads without a unique V-gene family were dropped. As a way to deal with suspected cross-contamination and a sequencing artifact, a later analysis dropped hundreds of nucleotide sequences that were highly shared and had low generation probability. In a later analysis, a clonal expansion index was calculated for each public chain from normalized within-repertoire ranks of inferred template counts. In a later analysis, generation probabilities were computed with a VDJ recombination model fitted to out-of-frame rearrangements, and the resulting probabilities were checked against IGoR. In a later analysis, hypergeometric tests were used to score TCR-TCR, TCR-HLA and TCR-CMV co-occurrence, with a repertoire-size bias correction applied to TCR pairs. To estimate false discovery rates, a later analysis permuted the HLA or CMV assignments 20 times. In a later analysis, co-occurring TCRs were grouped with DBSCAN, and TCRdist sequence similarity was added when clustering was performed within HLA-allele-positive subsets. For co-occurrence clustering, repertoires with fewer than 30,000 or more than 120,000 public chains were excluded, along with a handful of repertoires with anomalous nucleotide sharing. TCRdb re-hosts the immuneACCESS table, in-frame sequences only. Its copies lack some clones; in the studies checked, an unresolved V gene accounts for under half of them, and the cause for the rest is not known. V, J and clone size derive from that table, while D and trimming were established from the DNA sequence. The sample table lists about 200,000 clones, 75% to 85% of them with a count of one. 6.5% of the sample lies in the top ten.

Concerning this clone: It has no known antigen specificity. Base quality data are lacking; no much larger clone is found one base away.

The chain is assembled from TRBV5-1 and TRBJ2-3; the junction holds 8 bases that match TRBD2. The sequenced material came from PBMCs. The origin of this receptor is a woman between 45 and 60 years old in good health and CMV-seropositive. The DNA sequence is given as TGCGCCAGCAGCTTTGAAACGGGAGGGAGCACAGATACGCAGTATTTT. Translated, this gives CASSFETGGSTDTQYF.